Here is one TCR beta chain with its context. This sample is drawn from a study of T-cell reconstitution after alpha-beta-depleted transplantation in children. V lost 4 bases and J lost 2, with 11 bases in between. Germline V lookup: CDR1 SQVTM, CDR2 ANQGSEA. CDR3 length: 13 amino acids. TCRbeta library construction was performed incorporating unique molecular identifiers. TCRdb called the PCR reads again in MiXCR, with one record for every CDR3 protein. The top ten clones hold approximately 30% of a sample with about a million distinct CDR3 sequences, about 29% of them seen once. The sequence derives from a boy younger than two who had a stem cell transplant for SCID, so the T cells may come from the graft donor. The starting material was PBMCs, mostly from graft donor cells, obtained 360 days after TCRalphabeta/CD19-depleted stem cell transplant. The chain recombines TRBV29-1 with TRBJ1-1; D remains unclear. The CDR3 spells CSVALWRNTEAFF. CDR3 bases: TGCAGCGTTGCCTTGTGGCGAAACACTGAAGCTTTCTTT. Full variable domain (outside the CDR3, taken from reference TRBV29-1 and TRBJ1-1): SAVISQKPSRDICQRGTSLTIQCQVDSQVTMMFWYRQQPGQSLTLIATANQGSEATYESGFVIDKFPISRPNLTFSTLTVSNMSPEDSSIYLCSVALWRNTEAFFGQGTRLTVV.